This T cell receptor (beta chain) is drawn from a study of T cell responses to AZD1222 COVID-19 vaccine. Study overall: Pooled samples include second doses given at about 4 or 12 weeks.

V lost 6 bases and J lost 1, with 12 bases in between. Per the germline V gene, CDR1 is MDHEN and CDR2 is SYDVKM. The CDR3 runs to 14 residues. Study results and limitations: In a largely white British group with more females than males, clonal diversity was possibly underestimated. Spike-specific TCR breadth and depth rose after two AZD1222 doses.

For this clone: The antigen remains undetermined.

Sequencing used immunoSEQ multiplex PCR; TCRdb keeps in-frame clones, though not all of them. The sample consists of 130,000 or so clones, 80% to 90% of them appearing once. The sample here was peripheral blood, taken on day 0 of AZD1222 vaccination. This chain uses TRBV28 with TRBJ1-1; D call uncertain. The TCR sequence derives from an adult in good health. This chain's CDR3 is CASSPQWWNTEAFF. The CDR3 region has the DNA TGTGCCAGCAGCCCCCAGTGGTGGAACACTGAAGCTTTCTTT.